This TCR beta chain is drawn from a study of CD8+ T cells in alopecia areata. Study-level results: Sharing of TCR sequences between patients (possibly for HLA-related reasons) was less clear than in mice.

Stated treatment: oral pan-JAK inhibitor, 5-10 mg twice daily. In each case, RNA was isolated and then reverse transcribed into cDNA as the sequencing template. Method: immunoSEQ multiplex PCR; TCRdb's copy keeps in-frame clones and lacks some. The sample lists a few hundred thousand clones, 40% to 55% occurring once. As regards this clone: Its antigen remains unknown.

CDR3 length: 13 amino acids. V lost 6 bases, J lost 3 bases, and 12 bases lay in between. Germline values: CDR1 SGHRS, CDR2 YFSETQ. The source material was CD4+ T cells sorted from blood, sampled at approximately week 39, from a patient treated with tofacitinib. This chain joins TRBV5-1 and TRBJ2-5; D possibly matches TRBD1 or TRBD2 (5 bases each). The receptor's source is a human donor with alopecia areata. The CDR3 sequence is CASNSGTKETQYF. In DNA, the CDR3 is TGCGCCAGCAACTCCGGGACGAAAGAGACCCAGTACTTC.